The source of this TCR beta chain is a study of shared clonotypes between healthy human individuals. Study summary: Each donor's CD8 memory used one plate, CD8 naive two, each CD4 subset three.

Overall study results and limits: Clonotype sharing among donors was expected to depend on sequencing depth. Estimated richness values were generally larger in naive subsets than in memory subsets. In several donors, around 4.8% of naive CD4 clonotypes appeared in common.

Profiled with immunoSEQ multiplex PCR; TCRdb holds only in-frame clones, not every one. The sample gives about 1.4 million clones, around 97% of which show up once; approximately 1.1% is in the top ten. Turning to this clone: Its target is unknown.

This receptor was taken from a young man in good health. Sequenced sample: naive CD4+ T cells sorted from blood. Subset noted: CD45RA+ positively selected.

CDR3 DNA: TGCAGCGTTGAAGGGCGGGAGGGCCCCACAGATACGCAGTATTTT. This sequence encodes CSVEGREGPTDTQYF. V is TRBV29-1 and J is TRBJ2-3; 9 bases are a match to TRBD2. This CDR3 spans 15 amino acids. The germline V gene encodes CDR1 SQVTM and CDR2 ANQGSEA. V trimming: 1 base; J trimming: 2 bases; junction bases outside the gene matches: 4.